These 3 T cell receptor beta chains originate from one sample sequenced in a study of cytomegalovirus exposure and HLA in healthy donors. The PCR contained 60 Vbeta and 13 Jbeta primers. Clones were sequenced by immunoSEQ multiplex PCR, and TCRdb holds only the in-frame ones, with some missing. The table lists about 280,000 clones, around 90% of them singletons. The sequencing sample was made of PBMCs. The receptors come from a woman younger than 30 in good health and CMV-seronegative.

The chain carries TRBV4-1 and TRBJ2-5, with D possibly being TRBD2 (6 bases). CDR1 and CDR2 from the germline V gene are MGHRA and YSYEKL. The CDR3 has 16 amino acids. V gave up 0 bases and J gave up 0 bases, with 11 bases separating them. Here the CDR3 DNA reads TGCGCCAGCAGCCAAGAATTGGAGGGGTACCAAGAGACCCAGTACTTC. It codes for CASSQELEGYQETQYF.

The J gene is TRBJ2-5, the V gene TRBV4-1; 7 nucleotides align to TRBD1. CDR3 length equals 11 residues. CDR1 is MGHRA, CDR2 YSYEKL, per germline. V lost 2 bases to trimming and J lost 12 bases; unmatched junction nucleotides: 3. This CDR3 reads CASSQPGQKYF. DNA for the CDR3: TGCGCCAGCAGCCAACCGGGACAGAAGTACTTC.

V gene TRBV7-9 combines with J gene TRBJ1-2, with D tentatively TRBD1 (6 bases). This CDR3 region has 16 residues. The germline CDR1 and CDR2 sequences are SEHNR and FQNEAQ (reference sequence). V was pared by 4 bases and J by 3 bases, with 18 bases between. This CDR3 is CASSWGGPTPDYGYTF. The CDR3, as DNA: TGTGCCAGCAGCTGGGGGGGCCCTACCCCTGACTATGGCTACACCTTC.